The sequence of this TCR beta chain was determined in a study of T-cell memory formation after mild COVID-19. Study-wide results and caveats: The study detected some responding clones in pre-infection memory, suggesting cross-reactive memory joined.

This clonotype was observed many times. As yet, its antigen is unknown. Per germline, CDR1 SGHRS and CDR2 YFSETQ. The CDR3 extends over 13 amino acids. V lost 2 bases and J 6 bases, leaving 11 bases between the germline ends. The TCR alpha and TCR beta cDNA libraries, bearing sample barcodes and UMIs, were generated by 5'RACE using constant-segment primers. Each CDR3 protein gets one entry after TCRdb re-called the 5' RACE reads with MiXCR. The repertoire holds 290,000 or so distinct CDR3 sequences, 15% to 20% seen once, with 20% to 25% in the top ten. This TCR derives from a man younger than 35 who had mild COVID-19 (a few samples of this study predate the infection). Cell type and time point are not known. The source material was PBMCs or a T cell subset sorted from them (not recorded which). The chain recombines TRBV5-1 with TRBJ1-2; a possible D gene is TRBD1 (5 bases). CDR3 nucleotide sequence: TGCGCCAGCAGCTTAAGCGGCAGGGATGGCTACACCTTC. It encodes CASSLSGRDGYTF.